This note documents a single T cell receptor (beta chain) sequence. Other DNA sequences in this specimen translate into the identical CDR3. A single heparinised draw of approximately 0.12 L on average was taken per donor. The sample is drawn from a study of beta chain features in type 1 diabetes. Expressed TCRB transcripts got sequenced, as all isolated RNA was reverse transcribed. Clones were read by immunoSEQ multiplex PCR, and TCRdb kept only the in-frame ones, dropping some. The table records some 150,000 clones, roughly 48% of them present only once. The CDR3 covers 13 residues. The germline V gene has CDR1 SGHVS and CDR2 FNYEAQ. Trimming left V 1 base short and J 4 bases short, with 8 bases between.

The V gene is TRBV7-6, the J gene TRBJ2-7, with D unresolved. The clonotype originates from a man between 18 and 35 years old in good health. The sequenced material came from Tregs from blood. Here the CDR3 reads CASSLGRTYEQYF. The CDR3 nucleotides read TGTGCCAGCAGCTTAGGGAGAACGTACGAGCAGTACTTC.